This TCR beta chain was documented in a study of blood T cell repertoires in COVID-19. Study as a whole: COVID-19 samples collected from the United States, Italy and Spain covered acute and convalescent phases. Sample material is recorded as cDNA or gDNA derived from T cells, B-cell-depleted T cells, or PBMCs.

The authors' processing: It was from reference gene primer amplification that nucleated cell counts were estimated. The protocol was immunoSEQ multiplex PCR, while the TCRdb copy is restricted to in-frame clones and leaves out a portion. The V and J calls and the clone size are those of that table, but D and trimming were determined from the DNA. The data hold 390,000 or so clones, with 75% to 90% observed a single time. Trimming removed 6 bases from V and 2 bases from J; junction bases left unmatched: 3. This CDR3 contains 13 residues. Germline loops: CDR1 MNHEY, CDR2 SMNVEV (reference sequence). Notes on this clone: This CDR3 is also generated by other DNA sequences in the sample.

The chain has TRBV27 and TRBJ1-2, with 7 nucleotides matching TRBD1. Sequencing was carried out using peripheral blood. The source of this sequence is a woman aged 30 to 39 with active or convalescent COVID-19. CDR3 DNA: TGTGCCAGCAGGCGGGACAGCAACTATGGCTACACCTTC. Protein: CASRRDSNYGYTF.